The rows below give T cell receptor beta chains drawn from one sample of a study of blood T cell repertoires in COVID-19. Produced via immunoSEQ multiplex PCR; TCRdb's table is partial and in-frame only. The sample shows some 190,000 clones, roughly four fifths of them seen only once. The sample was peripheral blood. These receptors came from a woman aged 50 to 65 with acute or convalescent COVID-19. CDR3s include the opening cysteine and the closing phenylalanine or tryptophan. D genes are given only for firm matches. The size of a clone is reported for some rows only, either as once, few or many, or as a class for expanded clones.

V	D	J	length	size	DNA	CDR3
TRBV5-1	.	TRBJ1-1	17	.	TGCGCCAGCAGCTCCCGGGGCGGGGGGGCGATGAACACTGAAGCTTTCTTT	CASSSRGGGAMNTEAFF
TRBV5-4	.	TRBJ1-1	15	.	TGTGCCAGCAGCCTGGAGGGAGGGAGGAACACTGAAGCTTTCTTT	CASSLEGGRNTEAFF
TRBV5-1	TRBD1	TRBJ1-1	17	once	TGCGCCAGCAGCACCCCTGGGACAGGCAGTTTGAACACTGAAGCTTTCTTT	CASSTPGTGSLNTEAFF
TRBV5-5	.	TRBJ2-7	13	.	TGTGCCAGCAGCGGCGGGAACTCCTACGAGCAGTACTTC	CASSGGNSYEQYF
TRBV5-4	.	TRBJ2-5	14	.	TGTGCCAGCAGCTTGGGACACCGAGAAGAGACCCAGTACTTC	CASSLGHREETQYF
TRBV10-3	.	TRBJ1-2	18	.	TGTGCCATCAGTGAGAGCGGAAAGACAGGCCAACTACACTATGGCTACACCTTC	CAISESGKTGQLHYGYTF
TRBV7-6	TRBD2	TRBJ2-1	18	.	TGTGCCAGCAGCTTAGCTTCGGCTAGCGGGACGAGGTACAATGAGCAGTTCTTC	CASSLASASGTRYNEQFF
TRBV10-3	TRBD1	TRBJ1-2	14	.	TGTGCCATTCCGCAACAGGGGAATCCGTATGGCTACACCTTC	CAIPQQGNPYGYTF
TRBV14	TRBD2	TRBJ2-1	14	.	TGTGCCAGCGGGTTAGCGGGCTCCTACAATGAGCAGTTCTTC	CASGLAGSYNEQFF
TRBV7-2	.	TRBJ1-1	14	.	TGTGCCAGCAGCGGGGACATGTACCTCCCTGAAGCTTTCTTT	CASSGDMYLPEAFF
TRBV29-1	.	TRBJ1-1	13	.	TGCAGCGTTGTCGTCCAGGGAAGAACTGAAGCTTTCTTT	CSVVVQGRTEAFF
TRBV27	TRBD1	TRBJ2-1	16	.	TGTGCCAGCAGTTCGGACAGGGCCCGCTCCTACAATGAGCAGTTCTTC	CASSSDRARSYNEQFF
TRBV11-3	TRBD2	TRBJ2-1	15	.	TGTGCCAGCAGCTTAGGACTAGCGGGGAGGGATGAGCAGTTCTTC	CASSLGLAGRDEQFF
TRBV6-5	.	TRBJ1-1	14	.	TGTGCCAGCAGGCCCGGGACTCTGAACACTGAAGCTTTCTTT	CASRPGTLNTEAFF
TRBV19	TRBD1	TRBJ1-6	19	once	TGTGCCAGTAGTACCCTCCGACAGGGGGCTGTGGATTATAATTCACCCCTCCACTTT	CASSTLRQGAVDYNSPLHF
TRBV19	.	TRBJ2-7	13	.	TGTGCCAGTGCGGCTAGCGTCTCCTACGAGCAGTACTTC	CASAASVSYEQYF
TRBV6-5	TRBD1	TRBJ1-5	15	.	TGTGCCAGCAGGGCCAAAGGGACAGCCGGCCAGCCCCAGCATTTT	CASRAKGTAGQPQHF
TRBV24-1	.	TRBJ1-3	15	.	TGTGCCACCAGTGATTCAGGGGTTGGTGGAAACACCATATATTTT	CATSDSGVGGNTIYF
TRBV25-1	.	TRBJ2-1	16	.	TGTGCCAGCAGTGAAGATAGGCGGAGCTCCTACAATGAGCAGTTCTTC	CASSEDRRSSYNEQFF
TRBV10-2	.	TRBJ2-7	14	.	TGCGCCAGCAGTGTAGCGGGACAGGGCTACGAGCAGTACTTC	CASSVAGQGYEQYF
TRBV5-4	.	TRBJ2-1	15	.	TGTGCCAGCAGCTTGGGGTCGGTCCAGGGGAATGAGCAGTTCTTC	CASSLGSVQGNEQFF
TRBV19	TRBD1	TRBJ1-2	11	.	TGTGCCAGCAACAGGGGTACTGGCTACACCTTC	CASNRGTGYTF
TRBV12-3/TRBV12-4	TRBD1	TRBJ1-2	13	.	TGTGCCAGCAGTTGGGGACAGGCTGTCGGCTACACCTTC	CASSWGQAVGYTF
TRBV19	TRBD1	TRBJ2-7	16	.	TGTGCCAGTAGTGACGTTGGGACAGCTTCTACCTACGAGCAGTACTTC	CASSDVGTASTYEQYF
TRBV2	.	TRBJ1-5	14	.	TGTGCCAGCAGGGGAGACCATAGCAATCAGCCCCAGCATTTT	CASRGDHSNQPQHF
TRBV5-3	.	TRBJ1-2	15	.	TGTGCCAGAAGCTTTGGCGGGACGGGGAACTATGGCTACACCTTC	CARSFGGTGNYGYTF
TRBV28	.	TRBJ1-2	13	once	TGTGCCAGCAGTTCTGGCAGGGTCTATGGCTACACCTTC	CASSSGRVYGYTF
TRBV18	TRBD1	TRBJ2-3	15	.	TGTGCCAGCTCACCGGACAGGGGAGGGTTGGATACGCAGTATTTT	CASSPDRGGLDTQYF
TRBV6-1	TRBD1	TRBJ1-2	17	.	TGTGCCAGCAGTGTGCCCTCGACAGGGGGTCTGTCCTATGGCTACACCTTC	CASSVPSTGGLSYGYTF
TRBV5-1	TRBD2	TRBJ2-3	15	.	TGCGCCAGCAGCTCTAGCGGGGACAGCACAGATACGCAGTATTTT	CASSSSGDSTDTQYF
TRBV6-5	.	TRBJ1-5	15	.	TGTGCCAGCAGACTAGGCAGGAATAGCAATCAGCCCCAGCATTTT	CASRLGRNSNQPQHF
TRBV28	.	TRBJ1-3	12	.	TGTGCCACCTCAGGGGCTGGAAACACCATATATTTT	CATSGAGNTIYF
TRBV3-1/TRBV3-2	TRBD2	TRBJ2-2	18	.	TGTGCCAGCAGTCGTCTCGGACTAGCGGGAGATGGGACCGGGGAGCTGTTTTTT	CASSRLGLAGDGTGELFF
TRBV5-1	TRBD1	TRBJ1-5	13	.	TGCGCCAGCAGCTCACAGGGGAATCAGCCCCAGCATTTT	CASSSQGNQPQHF
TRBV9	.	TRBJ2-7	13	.	TGTGCCAGCAGCGTAGAGAAACTAGGCGAGCAGTACTTC	CASSVEKLGEQYF
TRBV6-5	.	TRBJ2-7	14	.	TGTGCCAGCACCCCGACAGGGAGGTCGGACGAGCAGTACTTC	CASTPTGRSDEQYF
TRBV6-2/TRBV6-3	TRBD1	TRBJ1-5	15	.	TGTGCCAGCAGTCGCCCGACAGGGGGAAATCAGCCCCAGCATTTT	CASSRPTGGNQPQHF
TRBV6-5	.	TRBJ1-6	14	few	TGTGCCAGCAATCTCCTTTTAGGGGATTCACCCCTCCACTTT	CASNLLLGDSPLHF
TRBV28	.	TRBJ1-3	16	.	TGTGCCAGCAGTCCTGGGGGAGGGGGAAGTGGAAACACCATATATTTT	CASSPGGGGSGNTIYF
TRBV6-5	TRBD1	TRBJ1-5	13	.	TGTGCCAGCACTCGGACAGGGAGCCAGCCCCAGCATTTT	CASTRTGSQPQHF
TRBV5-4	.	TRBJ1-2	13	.	TGTGCCAGCAGCTTTGGGCATTCCTATGGCTACACCTTC	CASSFGHSYGYTF
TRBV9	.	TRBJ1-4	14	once	TGTGCCAGCAGCGTAGAACAGACCCCTGCGAAACTGTTTTTT	CASSVEQTPAKLFF